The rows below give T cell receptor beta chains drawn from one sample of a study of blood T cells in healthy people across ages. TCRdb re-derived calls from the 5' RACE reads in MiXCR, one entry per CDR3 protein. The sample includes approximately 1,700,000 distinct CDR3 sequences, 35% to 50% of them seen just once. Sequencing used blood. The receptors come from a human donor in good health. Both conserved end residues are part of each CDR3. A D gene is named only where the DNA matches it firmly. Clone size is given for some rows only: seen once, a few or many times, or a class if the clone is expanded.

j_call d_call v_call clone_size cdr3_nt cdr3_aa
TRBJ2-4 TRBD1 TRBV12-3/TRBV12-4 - TGTGCCAGCAGTCCCGAGGGACAGGGGCTCGGAGAGCAGTACTTC CASSPEGQGLGEQYF
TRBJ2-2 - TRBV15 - TGTGCCACCAGCCGACTTAACACCGGGGAGCTGTTTTTT CATSRLNTGELFF
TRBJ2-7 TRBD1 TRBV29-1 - TGCAGCGTTGCCGGGACAGCGACCTACGAGCAGTACTTC CSVAGTATYEQYF
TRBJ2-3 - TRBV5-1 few TGCGCCAGCAGCTTGGCCGGGAGATTGGGAACAGATACGCAGTATTTT CASSLAGRLGTDTQYF
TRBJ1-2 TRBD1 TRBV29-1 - TGCAGCGCCGCCAGGAGGGGGCACGACTATGGCTACACCTTC CSAARRGHDYGYTF
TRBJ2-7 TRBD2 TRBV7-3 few TGTGCCAGCAGCCCTGGACTAGCGGGGGGAATAGGATACGAGCAGTACTTC CASSPGLAGGIGYEQYF
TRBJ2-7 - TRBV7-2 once TGTGCCAGCAGCTTAGAACTAGGGGGCGAGCAGTACTTC CASSLELGGEQYF
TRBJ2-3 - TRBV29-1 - TGCAGCGTTCGAGGGTCTGAAGATACGCGGTATTTT CSVRGSEDTRYF
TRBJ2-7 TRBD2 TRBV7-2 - TGTGCCAGCAGCCCCAGCGGGGGGGCGGGTCGATACGAGCAGTACTTC CASSPSGGAGRYEQYF
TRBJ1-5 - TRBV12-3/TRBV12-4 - TGTGCCAGCAGTTTCATTTATAGCAATCAGCCCCAGCATTTT CASSFIYSNQPQHF
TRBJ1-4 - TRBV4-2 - TGTGCCAGCAGCCAAGCTCACAGGGAGAATGAAAAACTGTTTTTT CASSQAHRENEKLFF
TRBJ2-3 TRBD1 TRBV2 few TGTGCCAGCGACTTCGACAGGGGGCCCACAGATACGCAGTATTTT CASDFDRGPTDTQYF
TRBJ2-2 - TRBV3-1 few TGTGCCAGCAGCCAAGATCTCTCGGGGACCGGGGAGCTGTTTTTT CASSQDLSGTGELFF
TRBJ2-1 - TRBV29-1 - TGCAGCGTTGAGGGGGCGGATGAGCAGTTCTTC CSVEGADEQFF
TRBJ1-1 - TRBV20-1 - TGCAGTGCCCGGACCTTGGAACTATCTGAAGCTTTCTTT CSARTLELSEAFF
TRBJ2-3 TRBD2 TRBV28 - TGTGCCAGCAGTTCAATTGCAGGGAGGGATCCAGATACGCAGTATTTT CASSSIAGRDPDTQYF
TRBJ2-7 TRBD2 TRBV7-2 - TGTGCCAGCACCCGAGGCGGGGGGGCCTACGAGCAGTACTTC CASTRGGGAYEQYF
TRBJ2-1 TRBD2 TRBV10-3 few TGTGCCATCAGACGCGCAATAGCGGGGGGGAATGGTGAGCAGTTCTTC CAIRRAIAGGNGEQFF
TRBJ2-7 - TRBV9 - TGTGCCAGCAGCGTCCTACCGCGACCCGGGGAAGGGGGTTCCTACGAGCAGTACTTC CASSVLPRPGEGGSYEQYF